This T cell receptor (beta chain) emerged from a study of shared clonotypes between healthy human individuals. The CDR3 length is 15 residues. The study, taken as a whole, reports: Collection of samples was limited to blood; tissue repertoires likely differ. Generation of non-shared clonotypes was less probable than generation of clonotypes shared by all four donors.

The assay was immunoSEQ multiplex PCR, and TCRdb's table has in-frame clones only and misses some. The sample includes about 1 million clones, 70% to 80% of them seen just once. Notes on this clone: Its antigen remains unknown.

The chain carries TRBV21-1 and TRBJ1-5; the table's D call of TRBD1 was not tested on the DNA. TRBV21-1 is a pseudogene segment. The sample taken for sequencing was memory CD4+ T cells sorted from blood. Subset indicated: CD45RA-negative fraction. The sequence was obtained from a man between 18 and 29 years old in good health. The CDR3 loop reads CASSKKDRGNQPQHF. The CDR3 DNA reads as TGTGCCAGCAGCAAAAAGGACAGGGGGAATCAGCCCCAGCATTTT.